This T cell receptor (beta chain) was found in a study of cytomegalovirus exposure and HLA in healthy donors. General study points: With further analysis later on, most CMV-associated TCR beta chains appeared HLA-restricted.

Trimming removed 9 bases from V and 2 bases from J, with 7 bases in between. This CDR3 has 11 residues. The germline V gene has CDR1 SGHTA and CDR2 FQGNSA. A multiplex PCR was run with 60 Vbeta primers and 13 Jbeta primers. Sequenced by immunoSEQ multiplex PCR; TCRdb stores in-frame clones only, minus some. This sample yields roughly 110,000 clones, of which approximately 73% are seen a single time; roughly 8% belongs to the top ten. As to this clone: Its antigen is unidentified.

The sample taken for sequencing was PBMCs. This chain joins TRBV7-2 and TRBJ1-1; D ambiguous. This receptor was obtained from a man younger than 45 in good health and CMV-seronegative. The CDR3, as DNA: TGTGCCAGGCAGGTCAACACTGAAGCTTTCTTT. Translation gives CARQVNTEAFF.